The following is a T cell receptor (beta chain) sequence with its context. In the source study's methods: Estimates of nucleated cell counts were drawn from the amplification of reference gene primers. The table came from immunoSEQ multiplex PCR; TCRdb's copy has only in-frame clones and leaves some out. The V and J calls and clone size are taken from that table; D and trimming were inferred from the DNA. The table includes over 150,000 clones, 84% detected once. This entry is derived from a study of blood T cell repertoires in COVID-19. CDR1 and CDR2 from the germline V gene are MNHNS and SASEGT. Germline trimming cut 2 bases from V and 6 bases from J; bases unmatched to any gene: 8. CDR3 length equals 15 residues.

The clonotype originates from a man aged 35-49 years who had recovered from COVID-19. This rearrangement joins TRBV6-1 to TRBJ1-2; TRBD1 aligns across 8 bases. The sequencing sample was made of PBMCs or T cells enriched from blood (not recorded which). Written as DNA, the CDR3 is TGTGCCAGCAGTGAACAGGGGGCCTTCATCCATGGCTACACCTTC. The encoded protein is CASSEQGAFIHGYTF.